A single sample gave rise to the 8 T cell receptor beta chains below, sequenced in a study of blood T cell repertoires in COVID-19. Repertoires were generated with immunoSEQ multiplex PCR, while TCRdb's copy carries only in-frame clones and drops some. The table lists some 150,000 clones, over 80% of them singletons, with 2.5% to 3% in the top ten. The sequenced sample consisted of peripheral blood. These receptors all come from a woman aged 40 to 50 with active or convalescent COVID-19.

This clone was seen a single time. The chain uses TRBV7-9 and TRBJ1-4; D possibly corresponds to TRBD1 (6 bases). Trimming left V 5 bases short and J 5 bases short, with 12 bases between. The CDR3 contains 14 residues. Germline V gene sequence: CDR1 SEHNR, CDR2 FQNEAQ (reference sequence). This CDR3 reads CASSRAGENEKLFF. The CDR3 region has the DNA TGTGCCAGCAGCCGGGCAGGGGAGAATGAAAAACTGTTTTTT.

This chain joins TRBV7-2 and TRBJ1-6; 7 bases map to TRBD1. Per germline, CDR1 SGHTA and CDR2 FQGNSA. The CDR3 runs 16 residues. The V segment lost 4 bases and the J segment 7 bases; nucleotides outside the gene matches: 10. CDR3 bases: TGTGCCAGCAGCTCCCTACGGGACAGATCAAATTCACCCCTCCACTTT. It is translated as CASSSLRDRSNSPLHF.

In this sample, this clone turned up once. The chain couples TRBV7-2 to TRBJ1-1; maybe TRBD1 (5 bases). CDR3 length: 13 amino acids. V dropped 2 bases and J dropped 3 bases, with 7 bases sitting between them. CDR1 SGHTA and CDR2 FQGNSA come from the germline V gene. This CDR3 is CASSLKGDTEAFF. CDR3 DNA: TGTGCCAGCAGCTTAAAAGGGGACACTGAAGCTTTCTTT.

The chain has TRBV28 and TRBJ1-6; TRBD1 matches 12 bases. V lost 3 bases, J lost 10 bases, and 4 bases stayed unmatched. Germline-derived CDR1 and CDR2 are MDHEN and SYDVKM. This CDR3 has 15 residues. CDR3 DNA: TGTGCCAGCAGTTTGGGGACAGGGGGCGGATCACCCCTCCACTTT. Protein product: CASSLGTGGGSPLHF. Filled out from reference TRBV28 and TRBJ1-6, the complete variable domain reads DVKVTQSSRYLVKRTGEKVFLECVQDMDHENMFWYRQDPGLGLRLIYFSYDVKMKEKGDIPEGYSVSREKKERFSLILESASTNQTSMYLCASSLGTGGGSPLHFGNGTRLTVT.

V gene TRBV7-9 combines with J gene TRBJ2-7; 9 bases are a match to TRBD1. The germline gives CDR1 SEHNR, CDR2 FQNEAQ (reference sequence). With V trimmed by 2 bases and J by 2 bases, 4 bases remained unmatched. The CDR3 has 15 amino acids. The CDR3 bases are TGTGCCAGCAGCTTAAGCACAGGGGGCCCCTACGAGCAGTACTTC. As protein: CASSLSTGGPYEQYF.

The rearrangement joins TRBV7-5 to TRBJ1-5. TRBV7-5 is noted as a pseudogene. This CDR3 contains 17 residues. In DNA, the CDR3 is TGTGCCAGAAGCGCGGGTGAGGCCAGAAAAAGCAATCAGCCCCAGCATTTT. Protein: CARSAGEARKSNQPQHF.

This sequence joins TRBV7-2 and TRBJ1-2; possibly TRBD1 for D (5 bases). The CDR3 is made up of 17 amino acids. Trimming pared 1 base from V and 2 bases from J, leaving 17 bases between. Germline lookup yields CDR1 SGHTA and CDR2 FQGNSA. DNA for the CDR3: TGTGCCAGCAGCTTAGTCCCTAGGGCGGGGGAAAACTATGGCTACACCTTC. This sequence encodes CASSLVPRAGENYGYTF.

On this clone itself: The sample contains more than one DNA sequence encoding this CDR3. The rearrangement joins TRBV27 to TRBJ1-2; no clear D. CDR1 MNHEY and CDR2 SMNVEV come from the germline V gene (reference sequence). Trimming stripped 2 bases from V and 4 bases from J, with 8 bases between. The CDR3 has 13 residues. The CDR3 sequence: CASSLAGSYGYTF. The CDR3 DNA reads TGTGCCAGCAGTTTAGCGGGCAGCTATGGCTACACCTTC.